The 30 T cell receptor beta chains below were found in one sample sequenced in a study of blood T cell repertoires in COVID-19. The protocol was immunoSEQ multiplex PCR, while the TCRdb copy is restricted to in-frame clones and leaves out a portion. The sample holds 95,000 to 100,000 clones, approximately 82% seen once. The sample was peripheral blood. The receptors were sampled from a man in his 70s with acute or convalescent COVID-19.

The chain carries TRBV7-3 and TRBJ1-5, with unresolved D. This CDR3 region has 13 residues. The V end was cut by 4 bases, the J end by 2 bases, with 6 bases between. CDR1 is SGHTA and CDR2 is FQGTGA in the germline V gene. The CDR3 is CASSSQGNQPQHF. The CDR3 bases are TGTGCCAGCAGCTCCCAGGGCAATCAGCCCCAGCATTTT.

The chain is built from TRBV5-1 and TRBJ1-2, with no clear D. Trimming shortened V by 3 bases and J by 8 bases, and 14 bases separated the two germline ends. Germline CDR1 is SGHRS and CDR2 is YFSETQ. The CDR3 covers 13 residues. The CDR3: CASSYGSYEGYTF. CDR3 bases: TGCGCCAGCAGCTACGGGTCCTACGAGGGCTACACCTTC.

The chain couples TRBV25-1 to TRBJ2-1, with D maybe TRBD1 (6 bases). V was cut by 4 bases and J by 5 bases, with 12 bases left in between. In germline, CDR1 is MGHDK, CDR2 SYGVNS. CDR3 size: 14 residues. The CDR3 protein is CASSAGTWDNEQFF. The CDR3, as DNA: TGTGCCAGCAGTGCAGGGACATGGGACAATGAGCAGTTCTTC. Using reference TRBV25-1 and TRBJ2-1 for the parts outside the CDR3, the full variable domain is EADIYQTPRYLVIGTGKKITLECSQTMGHDKMYWYQQDPGMELHLIHYSYGVNSTEKGDLSSESTVSRIRTEHFPLTLESARPSHTSQYLCASSAGTWDNEQFFGPGTRLTVL.

This chain connects TRBV27 to TRBJ2-1; TRBD2 matches at 8 bases. V dropped 5 bases and J dropped 6; count of bases not matched to a gene: 15. CDR1 and CDR2 (germline): MNHEY, SMNVEV (reference sequence). The CDR3 runs to 17 residues. This CDR3 reads CASSPGKRELFVNEQFF. The CDR3 DNA follows: TGTGCCAGCAGTCCCGGGAAGCGGGAGTTGTTTGTCAATGAGCAGTTCTTC.

This clone appeared a few times. The chain is built from TRBV5-4 and TRBJ1-6, with 9 bases lining up with TRBD1. The CDR3 is 15 residues long. After removal of 3 bases from V and 7 bases from J, the junction contained 5 bases not matched to a gene. Germline V gene sequence: CDR1 SGHNT, CDR2 YYREEE (reference sequence). The chain's CDR3 is CASSWKTGGNSPLHF. DNA for the CDR3: TGTGCCAGCAGCTGGAAGACAGGGGGAAATTCACCCCTCCACTTT.

In DNA form, the CDR3 reads TGTGCCAGCAGCTTGTCTGACAGCAACCTGAGCAATCAGCCCCAGCATTTT. As protein: CASSLSDSNLSNQPQHF. V usage is TRBV5-6 and J usage is TRBJ1-5; maybe TRBD1 (5 bases). Germline V gene sequence: CDR1 SGHDT, CDR2 YYEEEE. V gave up 1 base and J gave up 1 base, with 15 bases separating them. The CDR3 covers 17 residues. Complete variable domain (other parts from reference TRBV5-6 and TRBJ1-5): DAGVTQSPTHLIKTRGQQVTLRCSPKSGHDTVSWYQQALGQGPQFIFQYYEEEERQRGNFPDRFSGHQFPNYSSELNVNALLLGDSALYLCASSLSDSNLSNQPQHFGDGTRLSIL.

The gene calls are TRBV5-1 and TRBJ2-3, with D possibly TRBD2 on 5 matching bases. V was shortened by 1 base and J by 1 base, with 10 bases between the two germline ends. Germline V lookup: CDR1 SGHRS, CDR2 YFSETQ. There are 15 residues in the CDR3. The CDR3 loop is CASSLLSGGTDTQYF. For the CDR3, the DNA is TGCGCCAGCAGCTTGTTGAGCGGTGGCACAGATACGCAGTATTTT.

The J gene is TRBJ2-7, the V gene TRBV28, with a tentative D call TRBD2 (6 bases). The CDR3 runs to 15 residues. The V gene's germline CDR1 is MDHEN and CDR2 SYDVKM. Trimming stripped 3 bases from V and 0 bases from J, with 12 bases between. CDR3 region: CASSFGGVSSYEQYF. CDR3 nucleotide sequence: TGTGCCAGCAGTTTTGGAGGGGTTAGCTCCTACGAGCAGTACTTC.

The chain carries TRBV7-9 and TRBJ1-5; TRBD1 might be the D (5 bases). V lost 3 bases and J 2 bases, leaving 17 bases between the germline ends. The germline V gene has CDR1 SEHNR and CDR2 FQNEAQ (reference sequence). The CDR3 length is 17 residues. The CDR3 reads CASSFLHSGGGNQPQHF. The CDR3 nucleotides are TGTGCCAGCAGCTTTTTACACAGCGGAGGGGGCAATCAGCCCCAGCATTTT.

The V call is TRBV12-3 or TRBV12-4, the J call TRBJ1-1, with unresolved D. Trimming pared 2 bases from V and 11 bases from J, leaving 9 bases between. This CDR3 region has 11 residues. In DNA form, the CDR3 reads TGTGCCAGCAGTTTACGGGGAGGCGCTTTCTTT. Its protein product is CASSLRGGAFF.

The V gene is TRBV5-8, the J gene TRBJ2-7; TRBD1 is a possible D gene (6 bases). This CDR3 region has 15 residues. The germline V gene encodes CDR1 SGHTS and CDR2 YDEGEE. Trimming cost V 0 bases and J 2 bases, with 12 bases left between them. CDR3 coding DNA: TGTGCCAGCAGCTTGGCCGTGGACAGAGCCTACGAGCAGTACTTC. As protein: CASSLAVDRAYEQYF. Combining the CDR3 with reference TRBV5-8 and TRBJ2-7 gives the whole variable domain EAGVTQSPTHLIKTRGQQATLRCSPISGHTSVYWYQQALGLGLQFLLWYDEGEERNRGNFPPRFSGRQFPNYSSELNVNALELEDSALYLCASSLAVDRAYEQYFGPGTRLTVT.

This chain uses TRBV19 with TRBJ2-7, with 11 bases that match TRBD1. Germline CDR1 LNHDA, CDR2 SQIVND (reference sequence). J lost 1 base, V lost 6 bases, and 5 bases had no gene match. The CDR3 consists of 15 residues. The CDR3 DNA is TGTGCCAGTAGACAGGGACAGGGGGAATCCTACGAGCAGTACTTC. This translates into CASRQGQGESYEQYF.

The rearrangement links TRBV28 to TRBJ1-5, with TRBD1 identical over 8 bases. With V trimmed by 6 bases and J by 3 bases, 7 bases remained unmatched. The CDR3 has 15 residues. The germline gives CDR1 MDHEN, CDR2 SYDVKM. The CDR3 spells CASSSTTGDNQPQHF. The CDR3 bases are TGTGCCAGCAGCTCTACGACAGGGGACAATCAGCCCCAGCATTTT.

The CDR3 region has the DNA TGTGCCAGCAGTGACACGCGCCGTAGCAATCAGCCCCAGCATTTT. Protein sequence: CASSDTRRSNQPQHF. The chain combines TRBV6-2 or TRBV6-3 with TRBJ1-5, with D unresolved. V lost 5 bases, J lost 0 bases, and 11 bases lay in between. CDR1 MNHEY and CDR2 SVGEGT come from the germline V gene. The CDR3 sequence is 15 residues long.

The chain is built from TRBV11-2 and TRBJ2-1; 8 nucleotides align to TRBD2. This CDR3 is built from 15 residues. The germline CDR1 and CDR2 sequences are SGHAT and FQNNGV. V trimming: 1 base; J trimming: 7 bases; junction bases outside the gene matches: 6. CDR3 amino acids: CASSLVREGRNEQFF. CDR3 bases: TGTGCCAGCAGCTTAGTTCGGGAGGGCCGGAATGAGCAGTTCTTC.

The chain recombines TRBV6-5 with TRBJ2-1; 9 nucleotides line up with TRBD2. The CDR3 is made up of 15 amino acids. Germline CDR1 and CDR2: MNHEY and SVGAGI. Trimming at V came to 6 bases and at J to 4 bases, leaving 7 bases not matched to a gene. This CDR3 reads CASSLERGEYNEQFF. CDR3 nucleotide sequence: TGTGCCAGCAGCTTAGAGCGGGGGGAATACAATGAGCAGTTCTTC.

The gene calls are TRBV5-5 and TRBJ2-1; D might be TRBD1 (8 bases). Germline V CDR1 and CDR2: SGHKS, YYEKEE (reference sequence). The CDR3 is made up of 15 amino acids. Trimming removed 2 bases at V and 4 bases at J, with 13 bases between. CDR3 protein: CASSLQGGFYNEQFF. The CDR3 DNA reads TGTGCCAGCAGCTTACAGGGGGGGTTTTACAATGAGCAGTTCTTC. Variable domain in full (rest from reference TRBV5-5 and TRBJ2-1): DAGVTQSPTHLIKTRGQQVTLRCSPISGHKSVSWYQQVLGQGPQFIFQYYEKEERGRGNFPDRFSARQFPNYSSELNVNALLLGDSALYLCASSLQGGFYNEQFFGPGTRLTVL.

The chain has TRBV3-1 (or the pseudogene TRBV3-2) and TRBJ1-2; D uncertain. This CDR3 spans 14 amino acids. V lost 3 bases and J 1 base, leaving 9 bases between the germline ends. Germline lookup yields CDR1 LGHDT and CDR2 YNNKEL (reference sequence). The CDR3 loop reads CASSQGMFNYGYTF. For the CDR3, the DNA is TGTGCCAGCAGCCAGGGCATGTTTAACTATGGCTACACCTTC.

The chain has TRBV19 and TRBJ1-2; D not certain. The CDR3 consists of 16 residues. CDR1 is LNHDA, CDR2 SQIVND, per germline (reference sequence). The V gene lost 7 bases and the J gene lost 4 bases, with 22 bases spanning the gap. CDR3 region: CASKRKTEGGSYGYTF. As DNA, the CDR3 is TGTGCCAGTAAACGAAAAACGGAGGGTGGGAGCTATGGCTACACCTTC.

The V call is TRBV29-1, the J call TRBJ1-1; the D is unclear. V was clipped by 3 bases and J by 4 bases, with 12 bases between them. CDR1 is SQVTM and CDR2 is ANQGSEA in the germline V gene. This CDR3 comprises 13 residues. CDR3 protein: CSVEYSEGTEAFF. CDR3 nucleotide sequence: TGCAGCGTTGAGTATTCTGAGGGCACTGAAGCTTTCTTT. The full variable domain, with the rest looked up from reference TRBV29-1 and TRBJ1-1, is SAVISQKPSRDICQRGTSLTIQCQVDSQVTMMFWYRQQPGQSLTLIATANQGSEATYESGFVIDKFPISRPNLTFSTLTVSNMSPEDSSIYLCSVEYSEGTEAFFGQGTRLTVV.

The chain couples TRBV7-9 to TRBJ1-6; D unresolved. This CDR3 region has 12 residues. V was clipped by 3 bases and J by 7 bases, with 4 bases between them. The germline CDR1 and CDR2 sequences are SEHNR and FQNEAQ (reference sequence). In DNA, the CDR3 is TGTGCCAGCAGCTTTGTAAATTCACCCCTCCACTTT. Translation: CASSFVNSPLHF.

DNA of the CDR3: TGTGCCAGCTCATATACAGGGGGGAACACTGAAGCTTTCTTT. It codes for CASSYTGGNTEAFF. This sequence joins TRBV18 and TRBJ1-1, with 8 bases fitting TRBD1. Germline V gene sequence: CDR1 KGHSH, CDR2 LQKENI. V lost 5 bases and J lost 1; bases outside the gene matches: 3. The CDR3 is 14 residues long. Full variable domain (remainder filled in from reference TRBV18 and TRBJ1-1): NAGVMQNPRHLVRRRGQEARLRCSPMKGHSHVYWYRQLPEEGLKFMVYLQKENIIDESGMPKERFSAEFPKEGPSILRIQQVVRGDSAAYFCASSYTGGNTEAFFGQGTRLTVV.

The CDR3 bases are TGTGCCAGCAGCGCGGGACGAGCGAACACTGAAGCTTTCTTT. Residues: CASSAGRANTEAFF. The V and J genes are TRBV7-2 and TRBJ1-1; D is possibly TRBD1 (5 bases). In germline, CDR1 is SGHTA, CDR2 FQGNSA. This CDR3 contains 14 residues. Trimming stripped 5 bases from V and 1 base from J, with 11 bases between.

The genes are TRBV6-4 and TRBJ2-2; TRBD2 agrees at 7 bases. This CDR3 spans 15 amino acids. The germline V gene has CDR1 MRHNA and CDR2 SNTAGT. J gave up 4 bases and V 0 bases, and 2 bases lay outside the gene matches. The CDR3 sequence: CASSDSGLSTGELFF. CDR3 nucleotides: TGTGCCAGCAGTGACTCGGGACTATCCACCGGGGAGCTGTTTTTT.

This chain connects TRBV7-3 to TRBJ2-5; 8 bases align to TRBD2. The CDR3 contains 16 residues. The V gene end was trimmed by 2 bases and the J gene end by 2 bases; junction bases not matched to a gene: 7. The germline V gene encodes CDR1 SGHTA and CDR2 FQGTGA. Here the CDR3 reads CASSLGAGGLQETQYF. CDR3 in DNA: TGTGCCAGCAGCTTAGGGGCGGGAGGCCTACAAGAGACCCAGTACTTC.

The chain combines TRBV6-5 with TRBJ2-1, with TRBD1 identical over 9 bases. V lost 6 bases to trimming and J lost 9 bases; unmatched junction nucleotides: 9. The CDR3 has 14 amino acids. Germline assignment: CDR1 MNHEY and CDR2 SVGAGI. CDR3 protein: CASRTPGQGSEQFF. In DNA form, the CDR3 reads TGTGCCAGCAGGACACCGGGACAGGGAAGTGAGCAGTTCTTC.

The V call is TRBV9, the J call TRBJ2-2; TRBD1 agrees at 7 bases. There are 16 residues in the CDR3. From germline, CDR1 is SGDLS and CDR2 YYNGEE. Losses at the gene ends were 4 bases for V and 0 bases for J; bases not matched to a gene: 6. The CDR3 nucleotides read TGTGCCAGCAGCCCCCTACAGGGGTCGAACACCGGGGAGCTGTTTTTT. It yields the protein CASSPLQGSNTGELFF.

This CDR3 is CASSLGLDHQETQYF. CDR3 bases: TGCGCCAGCAGCTTGGGGCTCGATCACCAAGAGACCCAGTACTTC. The chain is built from TRBV5-1 and TRBJ2-5; no firm D call. CDR1 SGHRS and CDR2 YFSETQ come from the germline V gene. This CDR3 contains 15 residues. V lost 0 bases and J 0 bases, leaving 9 bases between the germline ends.

The chain carries TRBV7-9 and TRBJ1-6, with 8 bases fitting TRBD1. This CDR3 comprises 12 residues. Germline lookup yields CDR1 SEHNR and CDR2 FQNEAQ (reference sequence). V was pared by 10 bases and J by 8 bases, with 4 bases of the junction left unmatched. This CDR3 is CAISTGDSPLHF. The CDR3 coding sequence is TGTGCCATATCGACAGGGGATTCACCCCTCCACTTT.

This rearrangement joins TRBV7-3 to TRBJ2-1; maybe TRBD2 (6 bases). CDR3 length: 15 residues. Per the germline V gene, CDR1 is SGHTA and CDR2 is FQGTGA. V was pared by 0 bases and J by 1 base, with 7 bases between. Here the CDR3 DNA reads TGTGCCAGCAGCTTAACACTAGCATCCTACAATGAGCAGTTCTTC. Protein sequence: CASSLTLASYNEQFF.